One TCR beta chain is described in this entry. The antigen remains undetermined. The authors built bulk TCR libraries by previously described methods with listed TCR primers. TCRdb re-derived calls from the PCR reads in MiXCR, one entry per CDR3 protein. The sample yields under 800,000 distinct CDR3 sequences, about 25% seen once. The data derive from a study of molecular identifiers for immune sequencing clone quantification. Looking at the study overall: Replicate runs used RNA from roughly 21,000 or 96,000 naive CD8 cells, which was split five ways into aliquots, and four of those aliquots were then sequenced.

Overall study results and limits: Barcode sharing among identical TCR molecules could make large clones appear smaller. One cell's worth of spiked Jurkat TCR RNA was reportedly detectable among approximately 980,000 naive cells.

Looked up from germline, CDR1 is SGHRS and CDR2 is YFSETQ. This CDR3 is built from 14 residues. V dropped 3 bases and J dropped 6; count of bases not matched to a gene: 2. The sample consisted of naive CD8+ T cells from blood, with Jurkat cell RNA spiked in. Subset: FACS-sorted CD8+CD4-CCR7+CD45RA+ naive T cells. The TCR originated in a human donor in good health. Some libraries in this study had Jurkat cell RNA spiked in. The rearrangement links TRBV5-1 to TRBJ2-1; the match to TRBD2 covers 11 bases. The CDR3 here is CASSYSGRANEQFF. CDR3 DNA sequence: TGCGCCAGCAGCTATAGCGGGAGGGCCAATGAGCAGTTCTTC.